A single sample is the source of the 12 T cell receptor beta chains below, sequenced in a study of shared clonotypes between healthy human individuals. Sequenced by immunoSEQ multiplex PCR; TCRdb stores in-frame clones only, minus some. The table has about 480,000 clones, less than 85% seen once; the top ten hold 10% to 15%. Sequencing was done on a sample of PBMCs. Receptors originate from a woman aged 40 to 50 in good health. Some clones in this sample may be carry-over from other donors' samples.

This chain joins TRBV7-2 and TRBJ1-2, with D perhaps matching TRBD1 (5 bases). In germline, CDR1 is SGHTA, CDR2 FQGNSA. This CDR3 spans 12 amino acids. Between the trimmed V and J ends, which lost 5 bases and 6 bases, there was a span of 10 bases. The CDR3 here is CASSARQNGYTF. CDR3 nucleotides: TGTGCCAGCAGCGCAAGACAGAATGGCTACACCTTC. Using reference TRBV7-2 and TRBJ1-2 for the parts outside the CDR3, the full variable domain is GAGVSQSPSNKVTEKGKDVELRCDPISGHTALYWYRQSLGQGLEFLIYFQGNSAPDKSGLPSDRFSAERTGGSVSTLTIQRTQQEDSAVYLCASSARQNGYTFGSGTRLTVV.

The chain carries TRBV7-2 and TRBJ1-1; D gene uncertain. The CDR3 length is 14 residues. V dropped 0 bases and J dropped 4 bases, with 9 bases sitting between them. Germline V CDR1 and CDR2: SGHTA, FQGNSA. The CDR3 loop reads CASSLAGRATEAFF. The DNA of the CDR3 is TGTGCCAGCAGCTTAGCAGGGAGGGCCACTGAAGCTTTCTTT. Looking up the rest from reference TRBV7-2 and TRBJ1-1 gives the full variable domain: GAGVSQSPSNKVTEKGKDVELRCDPISGHTALYWYRQSLGQGLEFLIYFQGNSAPDKSGLPSDRFSAERTGGSVSTLTIQRTQQEDSAVYLCASSLAGRATEAFFGQGTRLTVV.

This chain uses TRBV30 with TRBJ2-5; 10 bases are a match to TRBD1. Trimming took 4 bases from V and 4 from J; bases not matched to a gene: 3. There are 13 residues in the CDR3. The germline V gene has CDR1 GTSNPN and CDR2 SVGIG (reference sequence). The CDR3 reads CAWTGTGVETQYF. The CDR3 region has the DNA TGTGCCTGGACCGGGACAGGGGTAGAGACCCAGTACTTC.

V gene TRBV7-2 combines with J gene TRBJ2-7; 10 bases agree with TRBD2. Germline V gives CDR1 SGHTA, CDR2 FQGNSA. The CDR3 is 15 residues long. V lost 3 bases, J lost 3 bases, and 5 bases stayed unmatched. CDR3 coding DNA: TGTGCCAGCAGCTTTAGCGGGGGGAAAGGCTACGAGCAGTACTTC. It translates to CASSFSGGKGYEQYF.

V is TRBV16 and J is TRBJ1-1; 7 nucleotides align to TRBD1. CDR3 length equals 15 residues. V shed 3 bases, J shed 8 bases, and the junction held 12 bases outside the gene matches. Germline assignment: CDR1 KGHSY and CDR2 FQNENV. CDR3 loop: CASSQQTGARFEAFF. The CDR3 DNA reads TGTGCCAGCAGCCAGCAAACAGGGGCCAGATTCGAAGCTTTCTTT.

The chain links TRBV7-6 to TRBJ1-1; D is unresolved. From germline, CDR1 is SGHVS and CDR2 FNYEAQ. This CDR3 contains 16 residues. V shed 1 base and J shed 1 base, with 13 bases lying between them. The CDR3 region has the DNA TGTGCCAGCAGCTTAGGGGCACCCACTAAGAACACTGAAGCTTTCTTT. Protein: CASSLGAPTKNTEAFF.

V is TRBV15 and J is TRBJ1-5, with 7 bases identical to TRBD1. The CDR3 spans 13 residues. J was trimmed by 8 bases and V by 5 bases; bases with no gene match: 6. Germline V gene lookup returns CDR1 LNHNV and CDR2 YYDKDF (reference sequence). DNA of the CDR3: TGTGCCACCAGCGGGACAGCCAAGGAGCCCCAGCATTTT. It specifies CATSGTAKEPQHF.

The CDR3: CASSETLAGVGEQFF. The DNA for the CDR3 is TGCGCCAGCAGTGAGACACTAGCGGGAGTGGGTGAGCAGTTCTTC. The chain joins TRBV10-2 to TRBJ2-1, with TRBD2 identical over 11 bases. V shed 2 bases, J shed 9 bases, and the junction held 6 bases outside the gene matches. Germline V gives CDR1 WSHSY, CDR2 SAAADI. The CDR3 loop spans 15 amino acids.

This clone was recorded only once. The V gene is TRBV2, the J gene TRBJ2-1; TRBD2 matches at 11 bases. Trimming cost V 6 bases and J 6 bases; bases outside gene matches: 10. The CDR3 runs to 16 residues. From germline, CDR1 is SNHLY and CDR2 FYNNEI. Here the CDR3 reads CASSYPGLAEGNEQFF. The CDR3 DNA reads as TGTGCCAGCAGCTACCCGGGACTAGCGGAGGGCAATGAGCAGTTCTTC.

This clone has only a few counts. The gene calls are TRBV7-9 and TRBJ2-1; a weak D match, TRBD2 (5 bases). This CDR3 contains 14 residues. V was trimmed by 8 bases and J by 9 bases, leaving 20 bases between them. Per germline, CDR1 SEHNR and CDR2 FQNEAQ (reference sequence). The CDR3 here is CASRSRTLRFEQFF. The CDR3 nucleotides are TGTGCCAGCCGATCTCGGACTCTTCGGTTTGAGCAGTTCTTC.

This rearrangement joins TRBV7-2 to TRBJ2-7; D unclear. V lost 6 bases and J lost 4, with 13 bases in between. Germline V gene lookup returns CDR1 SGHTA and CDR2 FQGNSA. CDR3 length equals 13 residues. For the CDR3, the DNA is TGTGCCAGCAGTTTCGATGACAATTACGAGCAGTACTTC. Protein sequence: CASSFDDNYEQYF.

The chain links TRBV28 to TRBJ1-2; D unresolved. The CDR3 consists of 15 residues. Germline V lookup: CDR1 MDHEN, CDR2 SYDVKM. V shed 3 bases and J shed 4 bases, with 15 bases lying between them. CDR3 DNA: TGTGCCAGCAGTTTGCATTTACAGCCCCCCTATGGCTACACCTTC. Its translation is CASSLHLQPPYGYTF.